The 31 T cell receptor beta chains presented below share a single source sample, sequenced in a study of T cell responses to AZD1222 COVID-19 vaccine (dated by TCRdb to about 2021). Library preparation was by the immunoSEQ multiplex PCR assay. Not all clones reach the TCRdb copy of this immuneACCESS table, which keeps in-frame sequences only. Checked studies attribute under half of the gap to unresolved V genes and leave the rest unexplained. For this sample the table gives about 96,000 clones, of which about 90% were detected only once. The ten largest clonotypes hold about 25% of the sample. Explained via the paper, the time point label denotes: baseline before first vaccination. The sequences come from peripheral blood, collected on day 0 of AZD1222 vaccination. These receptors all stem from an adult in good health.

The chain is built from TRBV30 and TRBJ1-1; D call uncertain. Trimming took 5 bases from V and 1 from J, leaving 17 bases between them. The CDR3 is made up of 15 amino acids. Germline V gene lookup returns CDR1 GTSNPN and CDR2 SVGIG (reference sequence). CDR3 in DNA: TGTGCCTGGTCTCCCCTCAGGTCCGGGAACACTGAAGCTTTCTTT. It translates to CAWSPLRSGNTEAFF.

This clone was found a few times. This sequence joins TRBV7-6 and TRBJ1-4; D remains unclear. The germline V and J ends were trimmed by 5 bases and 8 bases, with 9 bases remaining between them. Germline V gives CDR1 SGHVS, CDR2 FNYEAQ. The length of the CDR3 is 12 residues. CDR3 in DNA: TGTGCCAGCAGCCTCTCCAGGGAAAAACTGTTTTTT. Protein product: CASSLSREKLFF.

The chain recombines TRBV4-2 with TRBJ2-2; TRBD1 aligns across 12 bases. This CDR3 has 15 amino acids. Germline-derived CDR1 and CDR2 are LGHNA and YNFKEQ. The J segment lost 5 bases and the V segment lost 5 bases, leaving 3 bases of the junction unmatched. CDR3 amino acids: CASSWGQGATGELFF. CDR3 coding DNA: TGTGCCAGCAGCTGGGGACAGGGGGCAACCGGGGAGCTGTTTTTT.

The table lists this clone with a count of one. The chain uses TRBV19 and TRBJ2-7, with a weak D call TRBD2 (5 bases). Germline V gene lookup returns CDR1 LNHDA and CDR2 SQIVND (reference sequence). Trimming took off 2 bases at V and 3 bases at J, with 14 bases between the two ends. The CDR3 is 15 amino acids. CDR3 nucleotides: TGTGCCAGTAGTATAAGGGTGGCGGGCAGCTACGAGCAGTACTTC. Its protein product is CASSIRVAGSYEQYF.

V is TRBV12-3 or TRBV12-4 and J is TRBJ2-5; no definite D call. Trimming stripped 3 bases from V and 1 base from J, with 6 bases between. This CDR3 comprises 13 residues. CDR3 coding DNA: TGTGCCAGCAGTTTTTCGCTCCAAGAGACCCAGTACTTC. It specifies CASSFSLQETQYF.

In nucleotides, the CDR3 is TGCGCCAGCAGCTTCGACAGCTCCTACGAGCAGTACTTC. It encodes CASSFDSSYEQYF. The rearrangement links TRBV5-1 to TRBJ2-7, with a weak D call TRBD1 (5 bases). The V gene's germline CDR1 is SGHRS and CDR2 YFSETQ. V dropped 2 bases and J dropped 0 bases, with 6 bases sitting between them. This CDR3 comprises 13 residues.

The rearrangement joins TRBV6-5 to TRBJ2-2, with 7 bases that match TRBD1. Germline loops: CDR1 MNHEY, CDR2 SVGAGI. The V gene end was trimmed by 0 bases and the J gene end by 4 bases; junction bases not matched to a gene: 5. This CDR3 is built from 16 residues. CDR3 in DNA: TGTGCCAGCAGTTACTCGACCGAGGGGGCCACCGGGGAGCTGTTTTTT. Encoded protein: CASSYSTEGATGELFF.

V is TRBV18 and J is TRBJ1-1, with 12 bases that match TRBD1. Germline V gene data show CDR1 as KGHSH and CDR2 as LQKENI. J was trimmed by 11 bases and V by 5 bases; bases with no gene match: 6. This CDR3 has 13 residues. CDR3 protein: CASSTGTGGAAFF. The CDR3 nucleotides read TGTGCCAGCTCAACGGGGACAGGGGGCGCGGCTTTCTTT.

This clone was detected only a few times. This CDR3 reads CATSDSGPEQYF. The DNA for the CDR3 is TGTGCCACCAGTGATTCCGGACCCGAGCAGTACTTC. The chain recombines TRBV24-1 with TRBJ2-7, with D hard to call. The germline V and J ends were trimmed by 2 bases and 6 bases, with 7 bases remaining between them. CDR1 KGHDR and CDR2 SFDVKD come from the germline V gene. There are 12 residues in the CDR3.

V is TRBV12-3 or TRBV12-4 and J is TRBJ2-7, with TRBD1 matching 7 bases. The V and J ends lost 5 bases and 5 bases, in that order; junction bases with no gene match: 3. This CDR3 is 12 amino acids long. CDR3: CASSTTGDEQYF. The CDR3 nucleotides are TGTGCCAGCAGTACAACAGGGGACGAGCAGTACTTC.

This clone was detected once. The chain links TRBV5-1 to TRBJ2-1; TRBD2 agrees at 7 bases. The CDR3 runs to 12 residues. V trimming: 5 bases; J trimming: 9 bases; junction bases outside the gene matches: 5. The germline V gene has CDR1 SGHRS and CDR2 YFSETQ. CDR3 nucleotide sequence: TGCGCCAGCAGTTCGACTAGCCCTGAGCAGTTCTTC. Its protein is CASSSTSPEQFF.

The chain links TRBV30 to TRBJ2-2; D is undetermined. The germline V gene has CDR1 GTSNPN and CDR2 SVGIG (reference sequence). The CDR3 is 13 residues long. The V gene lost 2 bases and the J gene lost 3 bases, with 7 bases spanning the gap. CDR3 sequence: CAWSQQYTGELFF. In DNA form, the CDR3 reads TGTGCCTGGAGTCAACAGTACACCGGGGAGCTGTTTTTT.

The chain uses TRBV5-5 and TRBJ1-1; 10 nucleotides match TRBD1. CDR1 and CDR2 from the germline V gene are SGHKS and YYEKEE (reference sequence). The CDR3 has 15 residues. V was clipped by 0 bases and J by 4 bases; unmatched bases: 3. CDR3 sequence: CASSLEGTGVTEAFF. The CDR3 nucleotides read TGTGCCAGCAGCTTGGAAGGGACAGGGGTCACTGAAGCTTTCTTT. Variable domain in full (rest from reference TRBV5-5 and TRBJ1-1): DAGVTQSPTHLIKTRGQQVTLRCSPISGHKSVSWYQQVLGQGPQFIFQYYEKEERGRGNFPDRFSARQFPNYSSELNVNALLLGDSALYLCASSLEGTGVTEAFFGQGTRLTVV.

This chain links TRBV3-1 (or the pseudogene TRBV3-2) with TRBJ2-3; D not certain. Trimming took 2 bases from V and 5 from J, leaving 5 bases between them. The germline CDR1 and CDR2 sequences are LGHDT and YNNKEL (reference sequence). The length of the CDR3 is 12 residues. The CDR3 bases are TGTGCCAGCAGCCAAACGGGAGATACGCAGTATTTT. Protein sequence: CASSQTGDTQYF.

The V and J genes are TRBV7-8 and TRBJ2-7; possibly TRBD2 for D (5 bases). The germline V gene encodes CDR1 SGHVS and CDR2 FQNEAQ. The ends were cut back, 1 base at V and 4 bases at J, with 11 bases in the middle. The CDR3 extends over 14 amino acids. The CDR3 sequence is CASSLGSAGYEQYF. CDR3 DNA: TGTGCCAGCAGCTTAGGGTCTGCGGGTTACGAGCAGTACTTC.

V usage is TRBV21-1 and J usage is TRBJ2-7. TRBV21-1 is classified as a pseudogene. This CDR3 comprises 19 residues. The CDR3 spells CASSTHRDGDFTGTYEQYF. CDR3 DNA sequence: TGTGCCAGCAGCACCCACCGGGACGGTGATTTCACCGGTACCTACGAGCAGTACTTC.

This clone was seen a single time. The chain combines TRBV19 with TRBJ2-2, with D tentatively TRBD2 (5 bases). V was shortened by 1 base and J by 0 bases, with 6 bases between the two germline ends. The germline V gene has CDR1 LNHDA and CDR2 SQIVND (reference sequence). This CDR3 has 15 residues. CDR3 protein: CASSIGGTNTGELFF. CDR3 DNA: TGTGCCAGTAGTATAGGAGGGACGAACACCGGGGAGCTGTTTTTT.

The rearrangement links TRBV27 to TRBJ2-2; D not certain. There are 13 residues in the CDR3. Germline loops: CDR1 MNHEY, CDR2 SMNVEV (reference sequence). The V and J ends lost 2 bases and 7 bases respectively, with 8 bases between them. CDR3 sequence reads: CASSLIQGGELFF. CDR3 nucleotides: TGTGCCAGCAGTTTAATACAAGGCGGGGAGCTGTTTTTT.

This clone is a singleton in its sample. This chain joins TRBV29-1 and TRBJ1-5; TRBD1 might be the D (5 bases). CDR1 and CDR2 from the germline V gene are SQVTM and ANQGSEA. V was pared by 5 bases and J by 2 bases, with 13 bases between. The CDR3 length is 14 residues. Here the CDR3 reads CSVIPGAGNQPQHF. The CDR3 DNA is TGCAGCGTTATTCCCGGGGCAGGCAATCAGCCCCAGCATTTT.

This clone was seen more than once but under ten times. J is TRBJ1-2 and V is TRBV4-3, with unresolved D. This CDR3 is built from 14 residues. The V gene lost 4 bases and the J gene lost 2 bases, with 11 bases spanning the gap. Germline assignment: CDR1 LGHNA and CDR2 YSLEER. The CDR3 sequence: CASSLELGNYGYTF. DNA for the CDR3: TGCGCCAGCAGCCTAGAATTAGGAAACTATGGCTACACCTTC.

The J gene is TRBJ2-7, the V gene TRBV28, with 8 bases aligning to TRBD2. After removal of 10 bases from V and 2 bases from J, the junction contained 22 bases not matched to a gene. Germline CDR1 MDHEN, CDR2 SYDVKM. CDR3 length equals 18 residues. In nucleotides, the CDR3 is TGTGCCACTAAAGGCGGAGGAAGCGGGAGTGGTGGGCCCTACGAGCAGTACTTC. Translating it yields CATKGGGSGSGGPYEQYF.

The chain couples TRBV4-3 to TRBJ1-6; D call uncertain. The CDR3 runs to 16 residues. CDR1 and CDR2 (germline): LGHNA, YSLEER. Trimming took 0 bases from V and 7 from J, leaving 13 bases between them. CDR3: CASSQDPRTRNSPLHF. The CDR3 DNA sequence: TGCGCCAGCAGCCAAGATCCGAGGACGAGGAATTCACCCCTCCACTTT.

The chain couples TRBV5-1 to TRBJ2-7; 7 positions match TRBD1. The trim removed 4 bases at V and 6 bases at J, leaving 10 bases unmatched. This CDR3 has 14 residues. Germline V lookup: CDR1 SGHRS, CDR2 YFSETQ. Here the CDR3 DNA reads TGCGCCAGCAGCGCCGGGACAGCCTGGGGCGAGCAGTACTTC. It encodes CASSAGTAWGEQYF.

CDR3 region: CASTLVRGEDEQYF. Written as DNA, the CDR3 is TGTGCCAGCACCTTGGTACGGGGGGAGGACGAGCAGTACTTC. V usage is TRBV28 and J usage is TRBJ2-7; TRBD2 agrees at 7 bases. The length of the CDR3 is 14 residues. Germline values: CDR1 MDHEN, CDR2 SYDVKM. V was pared by 7 bases and J by 5 bases, with 11 bases of the junction left unmatched.

CDR3 sequence reads: CASTRGGPISFF. The CDR3 region has the DNA TGTGCCTCTACTCGGGGGGGCCCCATTTCTTTCTTT. The rearrangement uses TRBV30 and TRBJ1-1; D possibly corresponds to TRBD1 (6 bases). Per germline, CDR1 GTSNPN and CDR2 SVGIG (reference sequence). Between the trimmed V and J ends, which lost 7 bases and 12 bases, there was a span of 21 bases. This CDR3 spans 12 amino acids.

The CDR3 region is CAWDRGLTYEQYF. The CDR3 region has the DNA TGTGCCTGGGACAGGGGCCTTACCTACGAGCAGTACTTC. The gene calls are TRBV30 and TRBJ2-7; 8 positions match TRBD1. This CDR3 has 13 residues. Germline V CDR1 and CDR2: GTSNPN, SVGIG (reference sequence). J lost 2 bases, V lost 5 bases, and 5 bases had no gene match.

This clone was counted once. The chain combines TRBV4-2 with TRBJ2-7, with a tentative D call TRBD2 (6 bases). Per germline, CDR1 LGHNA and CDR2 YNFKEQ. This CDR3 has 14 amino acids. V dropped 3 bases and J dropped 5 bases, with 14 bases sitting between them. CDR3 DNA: TGTGCCAGCAGCCAGGGGGGTGGGCGCGACGAGCAGTACTTC. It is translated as CASSQGGGRDEQYF.

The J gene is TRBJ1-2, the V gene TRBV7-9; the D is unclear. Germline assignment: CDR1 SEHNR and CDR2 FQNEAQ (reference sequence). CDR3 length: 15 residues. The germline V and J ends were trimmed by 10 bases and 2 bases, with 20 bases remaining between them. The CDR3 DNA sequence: TGTGCCAATCCGCTCGTGGCAGGAGACAACTATGGCTACACCTTC. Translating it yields CANPLVAGDNYGYTF.

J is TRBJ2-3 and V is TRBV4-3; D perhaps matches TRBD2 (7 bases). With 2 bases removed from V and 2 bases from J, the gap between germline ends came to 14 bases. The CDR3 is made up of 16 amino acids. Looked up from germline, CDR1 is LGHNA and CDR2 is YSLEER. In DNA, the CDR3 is TGCGCCAGCAGCCAAAGGGGGGGCTTTTACACAGATACGCAGTATTTT. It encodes CASSQRGGFYTDTQYF.

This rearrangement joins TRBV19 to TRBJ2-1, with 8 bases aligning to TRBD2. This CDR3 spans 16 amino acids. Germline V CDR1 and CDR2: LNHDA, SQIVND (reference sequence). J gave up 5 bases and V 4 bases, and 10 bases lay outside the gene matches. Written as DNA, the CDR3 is TGTGCCAGTAGTAGCCCGGGACTAGATCTCCACAATGAGCAGTTCTTC. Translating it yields CASSSPGLDLHNEQFF.

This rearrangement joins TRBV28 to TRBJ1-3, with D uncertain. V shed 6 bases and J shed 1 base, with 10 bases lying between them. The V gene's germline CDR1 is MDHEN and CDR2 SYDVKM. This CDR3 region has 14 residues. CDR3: CASSDEVSGNTIYF. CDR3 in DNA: TGTGCCAGCAGCGATGAAGTATCTGGAAACACCATATATTTT.